A single sample gave rise to the 3 T cell receptor beta chains below, sequenced in a study of blood T cell repertoires in COVID-19. Some clones are missing from TCRdb's copy, which holds only in-frame ones; the method was immunoSEQ multiplex PCR. The sample has about 300,000 clones; around 82% are singletons. Sample: peripheral blood. The receptors come from a woman between 50 and 59 years old with acute or convalescent COVID-19.

This chain links TRBV5-8 with TRBJ2-2; TRBD2 aligns across 8 bases. This CDR3 has 19 residues. Trimming at V came to 3 bases and at J to 4 bases, leaving 17 bases not matched to a gene. Germline loops: CDR1 SGHTS, CDR2 YDEGEE. CDR3 nucleotides: TGTGCCAGCAGCTATAACTATGAACATAGCGGGGACCGCACCGGGGAGCTGTTTTTT. Amino acids: CASSYNYEHSGDRTGELFF. Full variable domain (outside the CDR3, taken from reference TRBV5-8 and TRBJ2-2): EAGVTQSPTHLIKTRGQQATLRCSPISGHTSVYWYQQALGLGLQFLLWYDEGEERNRGNFPPRFSGRQFPNYSSELNVNALELEDSALYLCASSYNYEHSGDRTGELFFGEGSRLTVL.

This clone came up a few times. V gene TRBV3-1 (or the pseudogene TRBV3-2) combines with J gene TRBJ2-7, with D possibly being TRBD2 (6 bases). This CDR3 has 13 residues. V was trimmed by 5 bases and J by 3 bases, leaving 11 bases between them. Germline CDR1 and CDR2: LGHDT and YNNKEL (reference sequence). CDR3 in DNA: TGTGCCAGCAGCTCCTCGGGACTCTACGAGCAGTACGTC. Its protein product is CASSSSGLYEQYV.

CDR3 protein: CASSTRENTEAFF. The CDR3 DNA follows: TGTGCCAGCTCAACCCGGGAGAACACTGAAGCTTTCTTT. This chain uses TRBV18 with TRBJ1-1; D gene ambiguous. From germline, CDR1 is KGHSH and CDR2 LQKENI. Between the trimmed V and J ends, which lost 5 bases and 1 base, there was a span of 8 bases. CDR3 size: 13 residues. Based on the CDR3 plus reference TRBV18 and TRBJ1-1, the full variable domain is NAGVMQNPRHLVRRRGQEARLRCSPMKGHSHVYWYRQLPEEGLKFMVYLQKENIIDESGMPKERFSAEFPKEGPSILRIQQVVRGDSAAYFCASSTRENTEAFFGQGTRLTVV.